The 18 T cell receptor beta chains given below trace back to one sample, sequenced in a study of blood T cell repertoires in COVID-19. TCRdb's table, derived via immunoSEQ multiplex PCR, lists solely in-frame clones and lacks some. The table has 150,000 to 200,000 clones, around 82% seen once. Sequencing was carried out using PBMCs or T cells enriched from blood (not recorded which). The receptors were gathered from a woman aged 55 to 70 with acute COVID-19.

CDR3 in DNA: TGCGCCAGCAGCTCCACCTACAATGAGCAGTTCTTC. Encoded protein: CASSSTYNEQFF. This chain links TRBV5-1 with TRBJ2-1; D not resolved. Trimming shortened V by 3 bases and J by 2 bases, and 3 bases separated the two germline ends. The germline gives CDR1 SGHRS, CDR2 YFSETQ. The CDR3 spans 12 residues. Variable domain in full (rest from reference TRBV5-1 and TRBJ2-1): KAGVTQTPRYLIKTRGQQVTLSCSPISGHRSVSWYQQTPGQGLQFLFEYFSETQRNKGNFPGRFSGRQFSNSRSEMNVSTLELGDSALYLCASSSTYNEQFFGPGTRLTVL.

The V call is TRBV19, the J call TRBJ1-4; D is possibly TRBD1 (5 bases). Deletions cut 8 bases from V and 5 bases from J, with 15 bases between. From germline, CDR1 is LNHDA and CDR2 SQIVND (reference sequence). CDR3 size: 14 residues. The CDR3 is CASARTSINEKLFF. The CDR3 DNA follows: TGTGCCAGTGCAAGGACATCGATAAATGAAAAACTGTTTTTT.

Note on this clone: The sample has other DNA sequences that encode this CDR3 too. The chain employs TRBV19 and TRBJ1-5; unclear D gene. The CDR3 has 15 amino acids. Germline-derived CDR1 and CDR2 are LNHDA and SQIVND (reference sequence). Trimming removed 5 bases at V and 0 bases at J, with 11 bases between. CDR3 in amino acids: CASSPNSNSNQPQHF. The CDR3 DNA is TGTGCCAGTAGTCCAAACTCGAATAGCAATCAGCCCCAGCATTTT.

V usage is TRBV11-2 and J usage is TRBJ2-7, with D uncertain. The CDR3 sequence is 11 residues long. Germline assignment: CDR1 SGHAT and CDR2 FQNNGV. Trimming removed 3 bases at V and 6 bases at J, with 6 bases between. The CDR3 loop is CASSFGGEQYF. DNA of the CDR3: TGTGCCAGCAGCTTCGGTGGCGAGCAGTACTTC.

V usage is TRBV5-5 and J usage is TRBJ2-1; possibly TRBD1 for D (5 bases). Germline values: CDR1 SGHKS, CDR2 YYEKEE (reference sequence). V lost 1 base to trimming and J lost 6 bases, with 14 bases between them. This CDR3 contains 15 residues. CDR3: CASSLFQGLGNEQFF. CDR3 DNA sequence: TGTGCCAGCAGCTTGTTTCAGGGATTGGGCAATGAGCAGTTCTTC.

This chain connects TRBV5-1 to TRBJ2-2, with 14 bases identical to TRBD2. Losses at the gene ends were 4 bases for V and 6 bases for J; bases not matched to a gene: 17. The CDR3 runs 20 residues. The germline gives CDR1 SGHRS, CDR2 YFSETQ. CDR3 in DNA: TGCGCCAGCAGCCCGGAGGGACTAGCGGGAGTTGGCGGGACGGCCGGGGAGCTGTTTTTT. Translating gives CASSPEGLAGVGGTAGELFF.

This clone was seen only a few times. In DNA form, the CDR3 reads TGTGCCTGGAGCAGGACTTCTGGTGCTGAAGCTTTCTTT. Its translation: CAWSRTSGAEAFF. The V and J genes are TRBV30 and TRBJ1-1; the D is unclear. The CDR3 extends over 13 amino acids. Germline lookup yields CDR1 GTSNPN and CDR2 SVGIG (reference sequence). V was cut by 3 bases and J by 6 bases, with 14 bases left in between.

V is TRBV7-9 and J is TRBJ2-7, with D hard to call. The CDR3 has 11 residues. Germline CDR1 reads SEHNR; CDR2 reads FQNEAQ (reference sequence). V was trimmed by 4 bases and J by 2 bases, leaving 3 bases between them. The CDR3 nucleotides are TGTGCCAGCAGCTCTACCTACGAGCAGTACGTC. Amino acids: CASSSTYEQYV.

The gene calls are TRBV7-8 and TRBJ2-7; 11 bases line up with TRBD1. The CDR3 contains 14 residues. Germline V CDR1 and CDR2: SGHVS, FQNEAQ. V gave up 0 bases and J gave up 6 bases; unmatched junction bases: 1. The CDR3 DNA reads TGTGCCAGCAGCTTAGCAGGGACAGGGGGCGAGCAGTACGTC. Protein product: CASSLAGTGGEQYV.

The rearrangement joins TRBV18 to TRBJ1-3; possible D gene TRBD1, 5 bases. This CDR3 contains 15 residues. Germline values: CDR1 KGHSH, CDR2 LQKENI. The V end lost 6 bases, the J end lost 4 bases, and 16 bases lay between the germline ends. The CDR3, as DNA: TGTGCCAGCTCGCTAACTACAGGCTCCGGAAACACCATATATTTT. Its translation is CASSLTTGSGNTIYF.

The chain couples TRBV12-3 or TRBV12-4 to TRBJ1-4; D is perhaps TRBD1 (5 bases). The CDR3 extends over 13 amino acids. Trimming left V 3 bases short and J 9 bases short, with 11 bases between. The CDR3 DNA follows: TGTGCCAGCAGTTTGTCCCGGGGGAAAAAACTGTTTTTT. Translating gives CASSLSRGKKLFF.

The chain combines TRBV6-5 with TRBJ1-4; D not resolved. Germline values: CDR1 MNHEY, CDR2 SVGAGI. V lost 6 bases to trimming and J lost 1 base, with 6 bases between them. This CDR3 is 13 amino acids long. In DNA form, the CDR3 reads TGTGCCAGCAGCGGACTAACTAATGAAAAACTGTTTTTT. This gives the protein CASSGLTNEKLFF.

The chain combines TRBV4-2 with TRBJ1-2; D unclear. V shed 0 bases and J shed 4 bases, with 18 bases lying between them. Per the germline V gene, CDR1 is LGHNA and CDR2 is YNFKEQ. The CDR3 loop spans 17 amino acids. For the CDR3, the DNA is TGTGCCAGCAGCCAAGATGCCGAGGCGTCCCAATTCTATGGCTACACCTTC. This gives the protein CASSQDAEASQFYGYTF.

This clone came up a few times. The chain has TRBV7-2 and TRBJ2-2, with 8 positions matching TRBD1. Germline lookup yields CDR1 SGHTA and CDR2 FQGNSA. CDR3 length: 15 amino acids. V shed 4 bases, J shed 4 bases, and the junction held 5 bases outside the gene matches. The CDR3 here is CASSSRGHSTGELFF. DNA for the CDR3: TGTGCCAGCAGCTCCAGGGGGCACAGCACCGGGGAGCTGTTTTTT.

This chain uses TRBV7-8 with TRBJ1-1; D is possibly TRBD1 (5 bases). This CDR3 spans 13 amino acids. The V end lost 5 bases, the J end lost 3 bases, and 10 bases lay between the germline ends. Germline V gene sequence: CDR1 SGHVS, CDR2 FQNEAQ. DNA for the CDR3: TGTGCCAGCAGCAGCCAAGGGGACACTGAAGCTTTCTTT. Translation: CASSSQGDTEAFF.

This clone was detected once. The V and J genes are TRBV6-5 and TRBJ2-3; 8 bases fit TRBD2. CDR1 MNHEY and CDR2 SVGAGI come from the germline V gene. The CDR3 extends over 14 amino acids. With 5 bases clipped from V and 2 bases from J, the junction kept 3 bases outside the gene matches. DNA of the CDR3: TGTGCCAGCAGTATAGCGGGGCACACAGATACGCAGTATTTT. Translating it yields CASSIAGHTDTQYF.

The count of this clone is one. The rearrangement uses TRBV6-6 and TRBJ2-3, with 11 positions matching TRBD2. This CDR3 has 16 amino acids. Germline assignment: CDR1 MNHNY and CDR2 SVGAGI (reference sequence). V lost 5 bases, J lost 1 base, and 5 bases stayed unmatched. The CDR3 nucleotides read TGTGCCAGCAGTCGACTAGCGGGGCCTCGCACAGATACGCAGTATTTT. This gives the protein CASSRLAGPRTDTQYF.

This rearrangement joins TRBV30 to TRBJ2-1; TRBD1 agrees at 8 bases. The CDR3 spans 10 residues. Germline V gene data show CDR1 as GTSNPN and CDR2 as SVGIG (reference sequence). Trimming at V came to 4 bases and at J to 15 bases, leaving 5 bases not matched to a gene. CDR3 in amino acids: CAWISDRGFF. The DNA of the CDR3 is TGTGCCTGGATTTCCGACAGGGGGTTCTTC.